Listed below are T cell receptor beta chains from one sample, sequenced in a study of graft-versus-host responses after intestinal transplantation. Their antigens are not known. Assay: immunoSEQ multiplex PCR; the TCRdb copy retains only in-frame clones and omits some. In the table there are some 95,000 clones, more than 85% of which are singletons. This sample comprised unstimulated CD8+ T cells sorted from spleen or lymph node cells, obtained before intestinal transplant. Receptors originate from a human donor who received an intestinal transplant. The conserved cysteine and the conserved F or W are not part of the CDR3 here. A D gene is named only where the DNA matches it firmly. Clone size, where shown, is once, few, many, or a class for clones that have expanded.

v_gene | abundance | d_gene | CDR3aa
TRBV11-2 | - | - | ASSLGGGYEQY
TRBV9 | once | TRBD2 | ASSALAEEETQY
TRBV4-1 | - | - | ASSGAGALARNTGELF
TRBV5-1 | - | - | ASSFGPTYEQY
TRBV13 | - | TRBD1 | ASRAGTGNEKLF
TRBV6-4 | - | - | ASSPLGHLGWPQH
TRBV20-1 | - | - | SARDPFWF
TRBV5-4 | - | - | ASSLVAGAATGELF
TRBV4-3 | once | - | ASSQDARGLGEQY
TRBV6-5 | once | TRBD2 | ASSYSLAENTGELF
TRBV10-3 | few | TRBD2 | AISGGTNTDTQY
TRBV10-2 | - | TRBD2 | ASSETSSGSYNEQF
TRBV6-5 | - | TRBD2 | ASSSLADWRNEQF
TRBV2 | - | - | ASSGTNEQF
TRBV5-1 | - | - | ASSPADGSYEQY
TRBV27 | - | TRBD1 | ASSFGTGLTNTEAF
TRBV28 | - | - | ASSFRPQWYYGYT
TRBV10-3 | - | - | ATDDRSSSYEQY
TRBV4-1 | - | - | ASSLARNVQETQY
TRBV5-6 | - | TRBD1 | ASSLILTGRDYGYT
TRBV2 | - | - | ASSLTQGPSSYEQY
TRBV19 | - | - | ASSIWGPENTGELF
TRBV7-9 | - | - | ASSSPWEDEKLF
TRBV19 | few | - | ASSLLWSYEQY
TRBV5-1 | - | TRBD2 | ASSWRLAGEDEQF
TRBV30 | - | - | AWSLITGFNEQF
TRBV28 | once | - | ASSLIFDTEAF
TRBV6-6 | - | - | ASNGQPNTEAF
TRBV6-5 | - | - | ASRATGGEAF
TRBV19 | - | TRBD2 | ASSMRRGETGELF
TRBV11-2 | - | TRBD1 | ASIGPDRGPEAF
TRBV5-4 | once | - | ASRGWTADTGELF
TRBV7-9 | once | - | ASSPPDSLNTEAF
TRBV7-3 | - | TRBD1 | ASSPGDRERGYT
TRBV30 | - | TRBD1 | ACNRGSTSTDTQY
TRBV30 | once | TRBD1 | AWKPGTGEIDEQY
TRBV5-4 | - | - | ALYHRGAGEEETQY
TRBV7-6 | - | - | ASSLVRNSYNEQF
TRBV11-2 | - | TRBD1 | ASTFRTGDEQY
TRBV7-6 | - | TRBD1 | ASSRTGGDEKLF
TRBV15 | - | TRBD2 | ATSTIAGPTHEQF
TRBV21-1 | - | - | ASMASGTFNEQY
TRBV19 | - | - | ASSIGSPQGWF
TRBV9 | - | TRBD1 | ASSLGTAFYT
TRBV5-6 | - | TRBD2 | ASSLAAGGFAYEQY
TRBV9 | once | TRBD2 | ASSVDPIAGGKTGELF
TRBV4-1 | - | TRBD2 | ASSQDPAGTNEQF
TRBV18 | - | - | ASSPSNTGELF
TRBV9 | - | - | ASSVAYGAYEQY
TRBV9 | - | TRBD1 | ASSDTGGSGNTIY